Below, one TCR beta chain is given with its context. Antigen unknown. This record comes from a study of blood T cells in healthy people across ages. Broader study findings: Per million T cells, TCR beta diversity dropped about linearly as age rose. More naive CD4+ cells and higher diversity marked long-lived donors relative to aged donors.

A J-beta primer mix and a sample-barcoded 5' primer were used in a second PCR of about 7 to 12 cycles. TCRdb called the 5' RACE reads again in MiXCR, with one record for every CDR3 protein. The sample records 850,000 to 1,000,000 distinct CDR3 sequences, 48% being singletons. The germline CDR1 and CDR2 sequences are LGHNA and YSLEER. The length of the CDR3 is 14 residues. Trimming cost V 1 base and J 7 bases, with 14 bases left between them. This TCR was recovered from a man between 25 and 39 years old in good health. The chain carries TRBV4-3 and TRBJ2-7, with D possibly being TRBD1 (5 bases). The material sequenced was blood. The CDR3 DNA is TGCGCCAGCAGCCAAGGAATCAGGGCCGATGAGCAGTACTTC. Translating it yields CASSQGIRADEQYF.